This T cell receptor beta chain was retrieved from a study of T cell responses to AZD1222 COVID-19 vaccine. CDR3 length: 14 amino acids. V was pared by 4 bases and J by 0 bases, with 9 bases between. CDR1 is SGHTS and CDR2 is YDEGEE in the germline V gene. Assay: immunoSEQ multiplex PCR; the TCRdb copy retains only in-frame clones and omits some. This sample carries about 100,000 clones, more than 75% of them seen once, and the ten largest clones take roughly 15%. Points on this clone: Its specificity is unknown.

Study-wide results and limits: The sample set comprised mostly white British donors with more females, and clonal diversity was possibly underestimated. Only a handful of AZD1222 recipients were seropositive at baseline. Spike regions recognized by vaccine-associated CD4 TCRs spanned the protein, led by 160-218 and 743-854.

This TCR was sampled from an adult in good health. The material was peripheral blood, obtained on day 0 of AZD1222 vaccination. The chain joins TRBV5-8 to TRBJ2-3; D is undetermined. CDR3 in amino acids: CASSPTRSTDTQYF. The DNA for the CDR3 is TGTGCCAGCAGCCCGACCCGGAGCACAGATACGCAGTATTTT.